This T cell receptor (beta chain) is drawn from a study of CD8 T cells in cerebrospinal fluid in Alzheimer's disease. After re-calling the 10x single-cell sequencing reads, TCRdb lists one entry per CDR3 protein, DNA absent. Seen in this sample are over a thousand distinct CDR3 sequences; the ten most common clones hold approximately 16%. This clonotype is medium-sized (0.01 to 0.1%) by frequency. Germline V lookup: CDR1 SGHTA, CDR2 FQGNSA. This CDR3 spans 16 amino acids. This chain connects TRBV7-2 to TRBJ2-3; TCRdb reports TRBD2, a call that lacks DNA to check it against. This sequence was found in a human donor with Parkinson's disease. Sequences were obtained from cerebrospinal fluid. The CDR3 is CASSYLAGRVVDTQYF.